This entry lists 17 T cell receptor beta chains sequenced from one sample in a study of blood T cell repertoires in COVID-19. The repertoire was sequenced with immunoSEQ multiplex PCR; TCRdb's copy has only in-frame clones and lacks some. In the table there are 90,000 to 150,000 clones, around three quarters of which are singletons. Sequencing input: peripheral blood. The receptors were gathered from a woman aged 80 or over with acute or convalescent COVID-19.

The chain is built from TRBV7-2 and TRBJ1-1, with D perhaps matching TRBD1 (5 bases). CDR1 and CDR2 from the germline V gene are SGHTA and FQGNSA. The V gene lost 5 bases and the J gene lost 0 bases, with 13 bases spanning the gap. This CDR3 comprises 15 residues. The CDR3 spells CASSTSAGLNTEAFF. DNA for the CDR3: TGTGCCAGCAGCACCTCCGCAGGGTTGAACACTGAAGCTTTCTTT.

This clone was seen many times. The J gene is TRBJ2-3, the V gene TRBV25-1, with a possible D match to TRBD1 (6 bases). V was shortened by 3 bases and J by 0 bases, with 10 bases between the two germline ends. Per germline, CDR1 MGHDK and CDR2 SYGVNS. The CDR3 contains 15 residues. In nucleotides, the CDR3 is TGTGCCAGCAGTGAGGGGACATACAGCACAGATACGCAGTATTTT. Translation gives CASSEGTYSTDTQYF.

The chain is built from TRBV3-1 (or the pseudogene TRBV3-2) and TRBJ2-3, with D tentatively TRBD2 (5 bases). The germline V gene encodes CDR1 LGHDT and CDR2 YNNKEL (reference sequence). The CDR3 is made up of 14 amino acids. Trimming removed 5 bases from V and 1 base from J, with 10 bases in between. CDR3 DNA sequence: TGTGCCAGCAGCTCGACTATTCGCACAGATACGCAGTATTTT. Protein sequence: CASSSTIRTDTQYF.

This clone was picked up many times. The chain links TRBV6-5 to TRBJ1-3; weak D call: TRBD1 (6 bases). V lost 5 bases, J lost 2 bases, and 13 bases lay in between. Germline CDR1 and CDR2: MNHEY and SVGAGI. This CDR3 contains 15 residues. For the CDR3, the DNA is TGTGCCAGCAGTCCAAGTACAGGGCCTGGAAACACCATATATTTT. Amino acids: CASSPSTGPGNTIYF.

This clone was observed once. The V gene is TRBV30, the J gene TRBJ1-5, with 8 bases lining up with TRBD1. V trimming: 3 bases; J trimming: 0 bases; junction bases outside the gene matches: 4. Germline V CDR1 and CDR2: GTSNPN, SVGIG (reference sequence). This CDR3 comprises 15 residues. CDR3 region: CAWSRQGYSNQPQHF. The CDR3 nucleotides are TGTGCCTGGAGCAGACAGGGGTATAGCAATCAGCCCCAGCATTTT.

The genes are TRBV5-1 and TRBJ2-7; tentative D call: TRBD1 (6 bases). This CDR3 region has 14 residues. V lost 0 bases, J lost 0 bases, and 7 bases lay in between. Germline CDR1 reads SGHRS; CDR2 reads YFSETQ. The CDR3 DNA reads TGCGCCAGCAGCTTGGACAGGGACTCCTACGAGCAGTACTTC. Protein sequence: CASSLDRDSYEQYF.

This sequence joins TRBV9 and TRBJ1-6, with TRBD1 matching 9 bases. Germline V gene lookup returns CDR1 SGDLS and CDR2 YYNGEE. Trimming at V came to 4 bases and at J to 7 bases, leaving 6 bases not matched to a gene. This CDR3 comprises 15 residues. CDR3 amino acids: CASSRDRVGNSPLHF. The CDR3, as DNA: TGTGCCAGCAGCCGGGACAGGGTTGGCAATTCACCCCTCCACTTT.

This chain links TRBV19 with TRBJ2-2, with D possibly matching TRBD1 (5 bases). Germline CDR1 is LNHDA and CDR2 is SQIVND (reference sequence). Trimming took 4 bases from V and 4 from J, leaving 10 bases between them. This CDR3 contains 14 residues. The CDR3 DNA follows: TGTGCCAGTAGTAGACAGAAGAGCACCGGGGAGCTGTTTTTT. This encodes CASSRQKSTGELFF.

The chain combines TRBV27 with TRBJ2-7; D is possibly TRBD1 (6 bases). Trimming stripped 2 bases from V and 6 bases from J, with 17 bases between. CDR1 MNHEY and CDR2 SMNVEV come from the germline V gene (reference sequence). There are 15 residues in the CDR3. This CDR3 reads CASSLLAQGGFEQYF. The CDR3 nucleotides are TGTGCCAGCAGTTTACTCGCACAGGGTGGTTTCGAGCAGTACTTC.

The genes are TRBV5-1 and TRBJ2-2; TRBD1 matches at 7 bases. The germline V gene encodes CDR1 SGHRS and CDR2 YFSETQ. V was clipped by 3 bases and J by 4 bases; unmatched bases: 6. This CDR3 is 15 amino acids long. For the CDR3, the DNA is TGCGCCAGCAGCTGGACGACAGGGAGCACCGGGGAGCTGTTTTTT. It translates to CASSWTTGSTGELFF. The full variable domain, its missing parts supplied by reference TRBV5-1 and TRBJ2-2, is KAGVTQTPRYLIKTRGQQVTLSCSPISGHRSVSWYQQTPGQGLQFLFEYFSETQRNKGNFPGRFSGRQFSNSRSEMNVSTLELGDSALYLCASSWTTGSTGELFFGEGSRLTVL.

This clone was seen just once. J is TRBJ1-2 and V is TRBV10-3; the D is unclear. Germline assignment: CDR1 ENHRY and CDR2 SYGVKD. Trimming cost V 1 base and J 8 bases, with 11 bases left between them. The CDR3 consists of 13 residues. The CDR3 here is CAISEYREAGYTF. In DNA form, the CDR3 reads TGTGCCATCAGTGAGTATAGGGAGGCCGGCTACACCTTC.

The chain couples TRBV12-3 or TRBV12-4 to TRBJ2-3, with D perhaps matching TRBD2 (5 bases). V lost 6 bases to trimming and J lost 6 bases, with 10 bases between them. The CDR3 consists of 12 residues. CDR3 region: CASRPGGDTQYF. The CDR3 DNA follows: TGTGCCAGCAGGCCAGGCGGGGATACGCAGTATTTT.

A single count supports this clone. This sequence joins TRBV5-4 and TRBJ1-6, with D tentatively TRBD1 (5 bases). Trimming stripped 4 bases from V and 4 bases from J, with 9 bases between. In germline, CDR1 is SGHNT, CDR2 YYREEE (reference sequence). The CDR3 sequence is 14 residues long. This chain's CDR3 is CASSAQEYNSPLHF. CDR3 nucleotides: TGTGCCAGCAGCGCACAGGAGTATAATTCACCCCTCCACTTT.

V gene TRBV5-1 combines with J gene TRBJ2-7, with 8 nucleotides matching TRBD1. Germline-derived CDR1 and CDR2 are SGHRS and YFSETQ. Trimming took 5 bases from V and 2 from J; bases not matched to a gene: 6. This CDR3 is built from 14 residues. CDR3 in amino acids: CASRPGTGPYEQYF. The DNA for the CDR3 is TGCGCCAGCAGACCCGGGACAGGCCCCTACGAGCAGTACTTC.

Here the CDR3 DNA reads TGTGCCAGCAGCCCAAAAATCAGGGTAGGGGAGACCCAGTACTTC. This codes for CASSPKIRVGETQYF. V is TRBV7-9 and J is TRBJ2-5, with a possible D match to TRBD1 (5 bases). CDR1 SEHNR and CDR2 FQNEAQ come from the germline V gene (reference sequence). Trimming took off 5 bases at V and 5 bases at J, with 18 bases between the two ends. The CDR3 spans 15 residues.

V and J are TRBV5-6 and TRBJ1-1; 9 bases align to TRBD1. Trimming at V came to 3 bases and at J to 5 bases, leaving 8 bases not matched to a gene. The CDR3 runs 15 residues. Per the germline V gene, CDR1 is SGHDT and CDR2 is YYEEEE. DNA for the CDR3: TGTGCCAGCAGCTCCCCACAGGGGGCTAGGACTGAAGCTTTCTTT. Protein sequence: CASSSPQGARTEAFF.

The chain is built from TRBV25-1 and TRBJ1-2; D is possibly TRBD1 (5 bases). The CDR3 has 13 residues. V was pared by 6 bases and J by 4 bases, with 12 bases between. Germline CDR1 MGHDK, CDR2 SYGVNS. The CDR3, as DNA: TGTGCCAGCAGCAAGGGGATAGGCTATGGCTACACCTTC. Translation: CASSKGIGYGYTF.